This T cell receptor (beta chain) originates from a study of identical twins. The CDR3 covers 17 residues. Germline CDR1 MNHEY, CDR2 SMNVEV (reference sequence). The V gene lost 2 bases and the J gene lost 2 bases, with 16 bases spanning the gap. General observations from the study: Abundant beta clonotypes from cord blood bore fewer insertions; memory repertoires lacked this pattern. Findings came from cross-sectional statistics, without long-term follow-up of donors.

A single record per CDR3 protein comes from TCRdb applying MiXCR to the 5' RACE reads. The data contain approximately 600,000 distinct CDR3 sequences, roughly 9.5% of them singletons. Turning to this clonotype: Antigen unknown.

The data also belong to a second study, concerning yellow fever vaccine responses in identical twins.

Material for sequencing was PBMCs. This chain connects TRBV27 to TRBJ1-5; unclear D gene. The TCR originated in a young woman in good health. CDR3 residues: CASSLVGRPLRNQPQHF. The CDR3 bases are TGTGCCAGCAGTTTAGTGGGCCGACCTTTGCGCAATCAGCCCCAGCATTTT.